Each of the 16 T cell receptor beta chains below was sequenced from the same sample in a study of control samples from healthy donors and cancer patients. The data were produced by immunoSEQ multiplex PCR, yet TCRdb's version contains in-frame clones alone and is incomplete. Of under 450,000 clones detected, about 93% appear once; the ten largest clones hold around 6.4%. The sample comprised PBMCs. The receptors stem from a man aged 40-55 years with head and neck cancer.

The chain joins TRBV3-1 (or the pseudogene TRBV3-2) to TRBJ1-2; TRBD1 aligns across 8 bases. The V segment lost 3 bases and the J segment 3 bases; nucleotides outside the gene matches: 0. Germline CDR1 and CDR2: LGHDT and YNNKEL (reference sequence). This CDR3 spans 13 amino acids. The CDR3 region is CASSQDRDYGYTF. Here the CDR3 DNA reads TGTGCCAGCAGCCAGGACAGGGACTATGGCTACACCTTC.

The chain couples TRBV28 to TRBJ1-5; no clear D. The germline CDR1 and CDR2 sequences are MDHEN and SYDVKM. The CDR3 has 14 amino acids. V lost 9 bases, J lost 5 bases, and 17 bases lay in between. DNA for the CDR3: TGTGCCAGTACAAGATGGGGTATGGATCAGCCCCAGCATTTT. Translating it yields CASTRWGMDQPQHF.

With respect to this clone: The same CDR3 is also encoded by other DNA sequences in this sample. The V call is TRBV3-1 (or the pseudogene TRBV3-2), the J call TRBJ2-1; TRBD2 matches 7 bases. The V gene's germline CDR1 is LGHDT and CDR2 YNNKEL (reference sequence). Trimming removed 1 base from V and 6 bases from J; junction bases left unmatched: 15. The CDR3 covers 18 residues. DNA of the CDR3: TGTGCCAGCAGCCAAGTAAGGCTGGCGGGAGTTTCGGGCAATGAGCAGTTCTTC. Its translation is CASSQVRLAGVSGNEQFF.

The rearrangement links TRBV27 to TRBJ1-4, with D possibly TRBD1 on 5 matching bases. This CDR3 spans 14 amino acids. Germline-derived CDR1 and CDR2 are MNHEY and SMNVEV (reference sequence). The V and J ends lost 6 bases and 8 bases respectively, with 16 bases between them. The CDR3 is CASSPVRGEEKLFF. The CDR3 nucleotides are TGTGCCAGCAGCCCGGTGAGGGGAGAGGAAAAACTGTTTTTT.

The chain joins TRBV4-3 to TRBJ1-1; D gene unclear. Trimming pared 0 bases from V and 5 bases from J, leaving 13 bases between. This CDR3 spans 15 amino acids. Germline V gene data show CDR1 as LGHNA and CDR2 as YSLEER. The CDR3 loop is CASSQDGVSGTEAFF. CDR3 bases: TGCGCCAGCAGCCAAGATGGGGTTTCGGGAACTGAAGCTTTCTTT.

The chain couples TRBV18 to TRBJ1-4; a weak D match, TRBD1 (5 bases). This CDR3 is built from 14 residues. The V end lost 3 bases, the J end lost 3 bases, and 8 bases lay between the germline ends. Germline values: CDR1 KGHSH, CDR2 LQKENI. CDR3 amino acids: CASSPQGPNEKLFF. Written as DNA, the CDR3 is TGTGCCAGCTCACCCCAGGGTCCTAATGAAAAACTGTTTTTT.

CDR3 loop: CASSFHGQGRETQYF. The CDR3 DNA reads as TGTGCCAGCAGTTTCCACGGACAAGGTCGAGAGACCCAGTACTTC. This chain links TRBV28 with TRBJ2-5; TRBD1 is a possible D gene (5 bases). This CDR3 comprises 15 residues. Trimming took off 3 bases at V and 4 bases at J, with 15 bases between the two ends. Germline V CDR1 and CDR2: MDHEN, SYDVKM.

The chain combines TRBV30 with TRBJ1-4, with TRBD1 matching over 8 bases. CDR3 length equals 17 residues. The germline V gene encodes CDR1 GTSNPN and CDR2 SVGIG (reference sequence). J gave up 3 bases and V 3 bases, and 12 bases lay outside the gene matches. CDR3 amino acids: CAWRHYRGKGANEKLFF. In nucleotides, the CDR3 is TGTGCCTGGAGACATTACAGGGGGAAAGGAGCTAATGAAAAACTGTTTTTT. The entire variable domain, with the rest obtained from reference TRBV30 and TRBJ1-4, is as follows: SQTIHQWPATLVQPVGSPLSLECTVEGTSNPNLYWYRQAAGRGLQLLFYSVGIGQISSEVPQNLSASRPQDRQFILSSKKLLLSDSGFYLCAWRHYRGKGANEKLFFGSGTQLSVL.

Details on this clone: Likely a read error: the CDR3 ends without its conserved phenylalanine or tryptophan. The V and J genes are TRBV9 and TRBJ1-2; 8 bases match TRBD1. The CDR3 is made up of 16 amino acids. CDR1 SGDLS and CDR2 YYNGEE come from the germline V gene. V shed 0 bases and J 0 bases; nucleotides not matched to a gene: 4. The DNA for the CDR3 is TGTGCCAGCAGCGTAGGCGGGACAGGAGCTAACTATGGCTACACCTTA. Amino acids: CASSVGGTGANYGYTL.

The gene calls are TRBV19 and TRBJ1-1; 7 nucleotides match TRBD1. Germline trimming cut 0 bases from V and 1 base from J; bases unmatched to any gene: 2. The germline V gene encodes CDR1 LNHDA and CDR2 SQIVND (reference sequence). CDR3 length: 15 residues. CDR3 sequence reads: CASSIEGQRNTEAFF. CDR3 sequence (DNA): TGTGCCAGTAGTATAGAGGGACAGCGGAACACTGAAGCTTTCTTT.

The chain's CDR3 is CASASGNSYEQYF. The CDR3 coding sequence is TGTGCCAGCGCTAGCGGAAACTCCTACGAGCAGTACTTC. The rearrangement uses TRBV9 and TRBJ2-7; 7 nucleotides align to TRBD2. This CDR3 contains 13 residues. Looked up from germline, CDR1 is SGDLS and CDR2 is YYNGEE. Germline trimming cut 7 bases from V and 0 bases from J; bases unmatched to any gene: 4. Drawing the rest from reference TRBV9 and TRBJ2-7, the complete variable domain is DSGVTQTPKHLITATGQRVTLRCSPRSGDLSVYWYQQSLDQGLQFLIQYYNGEERAKGNILERFSAQQFPDLHSELNLSSLELGDSALYFCASASGNSYEQYFGPGTRLTVT.

The chain couples TRBV6-5 to TRBJ2-2; 7 nucleotides match TRBD1. Germline lookup yields CDR1 MNHEY and CDR2 SVGAGI. V shed 6 bases and J 6 bases; nucleotides not matched to a gene: 10. This CDR3 has 15 residues. Here the CDR3 reads CASSKKQGIAGELFF. CDR3 bases: TGTGCCAGCAGCAAAAAACAGGGGATCGCCGGGGAGCTGTTTTTT.

This clone was seen once. The V call is TRBV18, the J call TRBJ1-4; D call uncertain. CDR3 size: 14 residues. The germline CDR1 and CDR2 sequences are KGHSH and LQKENI. Trimming removed 3 bases from V and 0 bases from J, with 5 bases in between. The CDR3 bases are TGTGCCAGCTCACCCGGAACAACTAATGAAAAACTGTTTTTT. Protein product: CASSPGTTNEKLFF.

The V call is TRBV9, the J call TRBJ2-1; 9 nucleotides align to TRBD2. V trimming: 3 bases; J trimming: 3 bases; junction bases outside the gene matches: 4. Germline loops: CDR1 SGDLS, CDR2 YYNGEE. The CDR3 sequence is 15 residues long. CDR3 DNA: TGTGCCAGCAGCGGAGCGGGAGGTATCTACAATGAGCAGTTCTTC. Translated: CASSGAGGIYNEQFF.

V and J are TRBV5-6 and TRBJ1-5; 10 bases fit TRBD1. The CDR3 sequence is 16 residues long. The V segment lost 3 bases and the J segment 1 base; nucleotides outside the gene matches: 4. Germline CDR1 and CDR2: SGHDT and YYEEEE. This CDR3 reads CASSSSTGGSNQPQHF. CDR3 sequence (DNA): TGTGCCAGCAGCTCGTCGACAGGGGGCAGCAATCAGCCCCAGCATTTT.

The rearrangement joins TRBV5-1 to TRBJ2-3, with 13 positions matching TRBD2. Germline assignment: CDR1 SGHRS and CDR2 YFSETQ. The CDR3 covers 16 residues. V was clipped by 3 bases and J by 4 bases; unmatched bases: 5. The DNA for the CDR3 is TGCGCCAGCAGCTCGTCACTAGCGGGAGGGCCAGATACGCAGTATTTT. Its translation is CASSSSLAGGPDTQYF. Complete variable domain (other parts from reference TRBV5-1 and TRBJ2-3): KAGVTQTPRYLIKTRGQQVTLSCSPISGHRSVSWYQQTPGQGLQFLFEYFSETQRNKGNFPGRFSGRQFSNSRSEMNVSTLELGDSALYLCASSSSLAGGPDTQYFGPGTRLTVL.